The following is a TCR beta chain sequence with its context. This receptor's antigen is unknown. Base qualities were left out, and no much larger clone turns up one base away. The cohort consisted of 600 to 750 healthy bone marrow donors. At the time of sampling, all cohort members were nominally healthy, though unrecorded immune exposures were likely present. The donor was CMV seronegative and was included in the group of 352 seronegative cohort members. A peripheral blood sample was collected from each donor, and TCR beta sequencing was performed on peripheral blood mononuclear cells. The Qiagen DNeasy Blood Extraction Kit was used to extract genomic DNA from the blood cell samples. The germline V gene (reference sequence) specifies LNHDA as CDR1 and SQIVND as CDR2. V is pruned by 4 bases and J by 0 bases, leaving 9 bases of the junction without a gene match. The CDR3 has 18 amino acids, counting the end cysteine and phenylalanine. Only CDR3 DNA is held: 54 bases, read in frame from base 1.

The sample originates from a study of cytomegalovirus exposure and HLA in healthy donors listed by TCRdb under 2017. Notes on the research overall: An earlier analysis of some 620 of the donors reported under 300 Gb of sequence data and some 110 million unique TCR beta sequences obtained from about 170 million T cells. An early release that covered fewer than 800 HLA-typed donors contained about 300 gigabases of sequencing data and around 85 million unique TCR sequences. The genetic ancestry cluster associated with self-reported Caucasian donors included roughly 84% of the 398 genotyped donors. The aim of the study was to test whether cataloging public T cell receptors could identify signatures of past pathogen exposure. The study profiled the T cell repertoires of fewer than 850 subjects by immunosequencing and related them to cytomegalovirus serostatus. In addition to the first cohort of 650 to 800 subjects, a separate validation cohort of about 120 different subjects was used. The study combined high-throughput TCR immunosequencing, statistical association of individual TCRs with disease status, and machine learning to predict cytomegalovirus infection status. A later analysis re-examined previously published TCR beta repertoires from around 670 donors and added high-resolution HLA genotyping to investigate patterns of TCR occurrence. Rather than drawing on any new phenotypic data, the later analysis identified candidate immune exposures from TCR beta sequences and the way those sequences occurred across donors. To decide whether each TCR beta V gene segment behaved as functional or pseudogenic, an earlier analysis of over 500 of the donors relied on high-throughput TCR beta sequencing. Alongside the repertoire data, information on donor age, sex, ethnicity and CMV serostatus was compiled. In a later genetic analysis, genome-wide SNP genotypes for about 55% of the roughly 700 donors were used, and that subset was treated as a discovery cohort. Every discovery cohort repertoire had been produced on one sequencing platform. Both class I and class II loci were covered by HLA typing, at four-digit resolution. Typing coverage differed by locus: A, B, C, DRB1 and DQB1 were typed in roughly 620-630 donors, DQA1 in approximately 520, DPA1 in some 600, and DPB1 in just under 490. A handful of DR-DQ haplotypes were handled as single units for association and clustering because linkage in the cohort was strong. Among around 400 genotyped donors of the cohort, an average of about 220,000 unique TCR beta nucleotide sequences was sequenced per donor, of which 15% to 20% were non-productive. Study-wide conclusions, independent of this receptor: Correlated functional status among segregating V segments might be attributable to linkage disequilibrium, but an unknown experimental factor could not be ruled out. In a later analysis, HLA-associated TCR beta chains showed more clonal expansion and lower generation probabilities than non-associated chains that were equally common. The only immune exposure information available for the cohort was CMV serostatus. The authors suggested that the approach could potentially be extended to other disease states and immunological phenotypes. In a later genetic analysis, fewer N-insertions in productive TCRs were reported among donors in an Asian-associated ancestry cluster than the 666-donor mean. In a later analysis, around 17,000 TCR beta sequences were associated with specific HLA alleles at a false discovery rate of 0.05. In this cohort, only TCR beta chains were sequenced, and detectable features were limited by the absence of alpha or paired-chain data. Assigning TCR associations to individual alleles was difficult when HLA alleles, especially DR and DQ, strongly co-occurred. Some IMGT-functional V segments, including TRBV6-2 and TRBV6-3, could not be distinguished by the 87-base-pair reads and were therefore excluded. V-gene and J-gene trimming of TCR beta chains was associated with a missense DCLRE1C variant in a later genetic analysis, and the association was replicated in an independent cohort. A total of 150 to 200 TCR beta chains were listed by the study as associated with cytomegalovirus. A later analysis reported that several top co-occurrence clusters appeared linked to parvovirus B19, influenza, CMV and Epstein-Barr virus. According to a later analysis, most CMV-associated TCR beta chains appeared to be HLA-restricted, and the HLA associations seemed to be driven largely by CMV exposure. A later analysis found that TCR association rates varied across HLA loci, with DRB1 alleles showing the most associated TCRs and HLA-C alleles the fewest. Three of the identified cytomegalovirus-associated TCR beta chains were confirmed in vitro to be specific for cytomegalovirus antigens. Broadly in line with IMGT annotations, most TCR beta V segments showed up in productive rearrangements about 87% or about 30% of the time in an earlier analysis of 450 to 600 of the donors. A further reported finding was that TCR beta sequences accurately predicted the HLA-A and HLA-B alleles for most subjects in the first cohort. Cytomegalovirus status was reported to be diagnosed by the classifier with high specificity and sensitivity in both the original and validation cohorts. Because counts were too low, roughly 17 rarely observed V segments, including chromosome 9 orphons, were left out of the earlier analysis of several hundred of the donors. Presence/absence analyses assumed roughly uniform sequencing depth across donors, an assumption that may not hold. Most TCR sequences were seen in very few donors, while some public TCRs were found in many individuals. Because HLA typing was unavailable for some donors at each locus, only the typed subset was used in association tests. A cluster of highly shared sequence variants was judged likely to represent a technical artifact of the sequencing pipeline.

The method behind the library was the immunoSEQ multiplex PCR assay. The multiplex PCR relied on a mix of 60 forward primers for TCR Vbeta segments and 13 reverse primers for TCR Jbeta segments. The CDR3 region of rearranged TCR beta genes was amplified from genomic DNA with a multiplex PCR assay. On the Illumina HiSeq System, the amplified TCR beta libraries were sequenced as 87-base-pair reads. The original methods were these. In a later analysis, 77 million or so unique TCR beta chains were counted across the 500 to 850 repertoires, and around 11 million of these chains were shared by at least two donors. Raw reads were error-corrected and collapsed into unique sequences by a nearest-neighbor algorithm in which closely related sequences were merged to remove PCR and sequencing errors. CDR3 sequences were aligned to IMGT reference sequences to assign V, D and J gene segments. For a sequence to be retained, a match of at least six nucleotides to both a V gene segment and a J gene segment was required. A rearrangement was called productive if the CDR3 had no stop codons and remained in frame with V and J, and every other rearrangement was called non-productive. CDR3 was defined by IMGT convention, running from the second conserved V-encoded cysteine to the conserved J-encoded phenylalanine. The earlier analysis of a few hundred of the donors excluded any sequence lacking an unambiguous match to a single V gene segment. An earlier analysis of 587 of the donors classified V segments as functional when productive rearrangements were above 56.7% and as segregating when the standard deviation between donors was above 5%. A statistical classification framework was built for diagnosing cytomegalovirus status from the catalog of TCR beta chain sequences. A later analysis assigned V and J genes by comparing TCR nucleotide sequences with IMGT/GENE-DB human TR gene sequences. In a later analysis, CDR3 sequences and most-parsimonious VDJ recombination scenarios were assigned using the TCRdist pipeline. In a later analysis, each TCR beta chain was defined by its CDR3 amino acid sequence together with its V-gene family, and reads lacking a unique V-gene family were excluded. A later analysis removed 550 to 700 highly shared, low-generation-probability nucleotide sequences to deal with suspected cross-contamination and a sequencing artifact. In a later analysis, a clonal expansion index was calculated for each public chain from normalized within-repertoire ranks of inferred template counts. In a later analysis, generation probabilities were computed using a VDJ recombination model fitted to out-of-frame rearrangements, and the results were checked against IGoR. In a later analysis, TCR-TCR, TCR-HLA and TCR-CMV co-occurrence was scored with hypergeometric tests, and a repertoire-size bias correction was applied to TCR pairs. In a later analysis, false discovery rates were estimated by permuting HLA or CMV assignments 20 times. In a later analysis, co-occurring TCRs were grouped using DBSCAN, with TCRdist sequence similarity added in when clustering inside HLA-allele-positive subsets. Co-occurrence clustering excluded repertoires with fewer than 30,000 or more than 120,000 public chains, plus five with anomalous nucleotide sharing. In TCRdb, the immuneACCESS table is reduced to in-frame sequences with V and J assigned. These tables do not hold every clone; where another copy was compared, an unresolved V gene accounts for under half, and the others remain unexplained. V, J and clone size are taken as reported in that table, and D and trimming were inferred from the DNA itself. This sample has about 150,000 clones in its table, and 60% to 85% of those were observed once. The biggest ten clones account for roughly 4% of the sample.

Material for sequencing was PBMCs. This clonotype originated in a woman aged 40 to 55 in good health and CMV-seronegative. The chain employs TRBV19 and TRBJ2-6; 7 bases in between match TRBD1. The base sequence is TGTGCCAGTAGTAACACAGGGGTCTCCTTCTCTGGGGCCAACGTCCTGACTTTC. It encodes CASSNTGVSFSGANVLTF. Supplemented by the reference TRBV19 and TRBJ2-6 proteins around the CDR3, the complete variable domain is DGGITQSPKYLFRKEGQNVTLSCEQNLNHDAMYWYRQDPGQGLRLIYYSQIVNDFQKGDIAEGYSVSREKKESFPLTVTSAQKNPTAFYLCASSNTGVSFSGANVLTFGAGSRLTVL.